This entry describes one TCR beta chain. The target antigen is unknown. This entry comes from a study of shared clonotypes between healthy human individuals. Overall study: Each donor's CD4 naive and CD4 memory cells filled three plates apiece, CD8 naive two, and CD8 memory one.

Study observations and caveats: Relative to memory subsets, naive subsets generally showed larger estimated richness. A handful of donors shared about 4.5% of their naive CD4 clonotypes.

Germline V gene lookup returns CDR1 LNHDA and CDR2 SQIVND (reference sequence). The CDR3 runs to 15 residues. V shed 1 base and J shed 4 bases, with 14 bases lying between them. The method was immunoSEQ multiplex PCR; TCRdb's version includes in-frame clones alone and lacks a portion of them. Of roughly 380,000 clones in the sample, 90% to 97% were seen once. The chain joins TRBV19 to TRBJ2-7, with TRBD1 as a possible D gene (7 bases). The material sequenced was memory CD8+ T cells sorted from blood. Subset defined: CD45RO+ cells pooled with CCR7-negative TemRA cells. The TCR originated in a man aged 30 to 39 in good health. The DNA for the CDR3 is TGTGCCAGTAGTATAGGCGGGACAGTCGAGTACGAGCAGTACTTC. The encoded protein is CASSIGGTVEYEQYF.